Listed below are T cell receptor beta chains from one sample, sequenced in a study of beta chain features in type 1 diabetes. Profiled with immunoSEQ multiplex PCR; TCRdb holds only in-frame clones, not every one. The sample includes approximately 130,000 clones, 15% to 20% of them seen just once. The sequenced sample was central memory CD4+ T cells from blood. These receptor sequences come from a young man with type 1 diabetes. Both conserved end residues are part of each CDR3. A D gene is named only where the DNA matches it firmly. Expanded clones are given a class, and other clones once, few, many or no size at all.

d_call: -
j_call: TRBJ2-7
v_call: TRBV10-3
clone_size: many
cdr3_aa: CAISESTTRGIYEQYF
cdr3_nt: TGTGCCATCAGTGAGTCGACAACTCGAGGGATATACGAGCAGTACTTC

d_call: TRBD1
j_call: TRBJ1-6
v_call: TRBV7-2
clone_size: few
cdr3_aa: CASSQGGTGESPLHF
cdr3_nt: TGTGCCAGCAGCCAGGGTGGGACAGGGGAATCACCCCTCCACTTT

d_call: -
j_call: TRBJ2-5
v_call: TRBV19
clone_size: -
cdr3_aa: CASSIEQGRETQYF
cdr3_nt: TGTGCCAGTAGTATTGAACAGGGAAGGGAGACCCAGTACTTC

d_call: -
j_call: TRBJ1-1
v_call: TRBV2
clone_size: few
cdr3_aa: CASGLDTEAFF
cdr3_nt: TGTGCCAGCGGTTTGGACACTGAAGCTTTCTTT

d_call: TRBD2
j_call: TRBJ2-1
v_call: TRBV11-1
clone_size: -
cdr3_aa: CDSSRTSGSYNEQFF
cdr3_nt: TGTGACAGCAGCCGCACTAGCGGCTCCTACAATGAGCAGTTCTTC

d_call: -
j_call: TRBJ2-7
v_call: TRBV4-2
clone_size: -
cdr3_aa: CASSQDRKKTHYEQYF
cdr3_nt: TGTGCCAGCAGCCAAGATAGGAAGAAGACCCACTACGAGCAGTACTTC

d_call: TRBD1
j_call: TRBJ2-3
v_call: TRBV7-2
clone_size: few
cdr3_aa: CASSFPQGEGTDTQYF
cdr3_nt: TGTGCCAGCAGCTTCCCTCAGGGGGAAGGCACAGATACGCAGTATTTT

d_call: TRBD1
j_call: TRBJ2-5
v_call: TRBV29-1
clone_size: few
cdr3_aa: CSVQGAGETQYF
cdr3_nt: TGCAGCGTTCAGGGGGCAGGTGAGACCCAGTACTTC

d_call: -
j_call: TRBJ2-3
v_call: TRBV2
clone_size: -
cdr3_aa: CASSGWGGTADTQYF
cdr3_nt: TGTGCCAGCAGCGGTTGGGGCGGGACCGCAGATACGCAGTATTTT

d_call: -
j_call: TRBJ2-6
v_call: TRBV10-1
clone_size: -
cdr3_aa: CASICIPGANVLTF
cdr3_nt: TGCGCCAGCATTTGTATCCCTGGGGCCAACGTCCTGACTTTC

d_call: TRBD1
j_call: TRBJ2-1
v_call: TRBV7-2
clone_size: -
cdr3_aa: CASRGTGQGNEQFF
cdr3_nt: TGTGCCAGCAGAGGGACAGGGCAAGGGAATGAGCAGTTCTTC

d_call: TRBD2
j_call: TRBJ2-5
v_call: TRBV30
clone_size: few
cdr3_aa: CAWRQAGGGETQYF
cdr3_nt: TGTGCCTGGAGGCAAGCGGGGGGTGGAGAGACCCAGTACTTC

d_call: -
j_call: TRBJ1-2
v_call: TRBV21-1
clone_size: -
cdr3_aa: CASSKGRGGWGGYTF
cdr3_nt: TGTGCCAGCAGCAAAGGAAGAGGAGGTTGGGGTGGCTACACCTTC

d_call: TRBD1
j_call: TRBJ2-7
v_call: TRBV30
clone_size: -
cdr3_aa: CAWTIGQGYYEQYF
cdr3_nt: TGTGCCTGGACTATCGGACAGGGGTACTACGAGCAGTACTTC

d_call: TRBD1
j_call: TRBJ2-2
v_call: TRBV9
clone_size: few
cdr3_aa: CASTRTGDTGELFF
cdr3_nt: TGTGCCAGCACCCGGACAGGGGACACCGGGGAGCTGTTTTTT

d_call: TRBD1
j_call: TRBJ1-1
v_call: TRBV5-1
clone_size: many
cdr3_aa: CASSLAGQEKAFF
cdr3_nt: TGCGCCAGCAGCTTGGCGGGACAGGAAAAAGCTTTCTTT

d_call: TRBD1
j_call: TRBJ2-1
v_call: TRBV7-9
clone_size: many
cdr3_aa: CASSSGQGTNEQFF
cdr3_nt: TGTGCCAGCAGCTCGGGACAGGGGACCAATGAGCAGTTCTTC

d_call: -
j_call: TRBJ2-1
v_call: TRBV5-1
clone_size: few
cdr3_aa: CASSLGYGSDEQFF
cdr3_nt: TGCGCCAGCAGCTTAGGGTACGGGAGCGATGAGCAGTTCTTC

d_call: -
j_call: TRBJ2-5
v_call: TRBV6-5
clone_size: -
cdr3_aa: CASSYSVGQETQYF
cdr3_nt: TGTGCCAGCAGTTACTCTGTAGGCCAAGAGACCCAGTACTTC

d_call: -
j_call: TRBJ2-1
v_call: TRBV5-1
clone_size: -
cdr3_aa: CASSFETEQFF
cdr3_nt: TGCGCCAGCAGCTTCGAAACTGAGCAGTTCTTC

d_call: -
j_call: TRBJ2-3
v_call: TRBV7-6
clone_size: -
cdr3_aa: CASSSQEGTQYF
cdr3_nt: TGTGCCAGCAGCTCCCAAGAGGGTACGCAGTATTTT

d_call: TRBD2
j_call: TRBJ2-3
v_call: TRBV7-2
clone_size: few
cdr3_aa: CASSSSGGADTQYF
cdr3_nt: TGTGCCAGCAGCTCTAGCGGGGGGGCAGATACGCAGTATTTT

d_call: -
j_call: TRBJ2-7
v_call: TRBV4-2
clone_size: -
cdr3_aa: CASSQDQVKSYEQYF
cdr3_nt: TGTGCCAGCAGCCAAGATCAGGTCAAGAGTTACGAGCAGTACTTC

d_call: -
j_call: TRBJ2-5
v_call: TRBV4-3
clone_size: few
cdr3_aa: CASSQESFGETQYF
cdr3_nt: TGCGCCAGCAGCCAAGAAAGTTTCGGGGAGACCCAGTACTTC

d_call: -
j_call: TRBJ2-1
v_call: TRBV18
clone_size: few
cdr3_aa: CASSPENGGAKDEQFF
cdr3_nt: TGTGCCAGCTCACCTGAAAACGGGGGCGCGAAGGATGAGCAGTTCTTC

d_call: -
j_call: TRBJ2-1
v_call: TRBV20-1
clone_size: few
cdr3_aa: CSASPYNEQFF
cdr3_nt: TGCAGTGCTAGCCCCTACAATGAGCAGTTCTTC

d_call: -
j_call: TRBJ2-1
v_call: TRBV4-2
clone_size: -
cdr3_aa: CASSQDFGGGDYNEQFF
cdr3_nt: TGTGCCAGCAGCCAAGATTTTGGAGGCGGGGACTACAATGAGCAGTTCTTC

d_call: TRBD1
j_call: TRBJ2-6
v_call: TRBV30
clone_size: few
cdr3_aa: CAWTLDRDNGANVLTF
cdr3_nt: TGTGCCTGGACCCTGGACAGGGATAACGGGGCCAACGTCCTGACTTTC

d_call: TRBD2
j_call: TRBJ2-2
v_call: TRBV14
clone_size: few
cdr3_aa: CASSQATSVAGELFF
cdr3_nt: TGTGCCAGCAGCCAAGCGACTAGCGTGGCCGGGGAGCTGTTTTTT

d_call: -
j_call: TRBJ1-2
v_call: TRBV18
clone_size: -
cdr3_aa: CASSPDGNYGYTF
cdr3_nt: TGTGCCAGCTCACCCGACGGGAACTATGGCTACACCTTC

d_call: -
j_call: TRBJ1-2
v_call: TRBV29-1
clone_size: -
cdr3_aa: CSTSGGAPYGYTF
cdr3_nt: TGCAGCACTTCTGGGGGGGCACCCTATGGCTACACCTTC

d_call: -
j_call: TRBJ1-6
v_call: TRBV6-1
clone_size: once
cdr3_aa: CASSETGRGNSPLHF
cdr3_nt: TGTGCCAGCAGTGAAACGGGGAGGGGGAATTCACCCCTCCACTTT

d_call: TRBD1
j_call: TRBJ2-1
v_call: TRBV7-9
clone_size: -
cdr3_aa: CASDLHRGLGIF
cdr3_nt: TGTGCCAGCGACCTACACAGGGGTCTCGGGATCTTC

d_call: TRBD1
j_call: TRBJ2-5
v_call: TRBV2
clone_size: once
cdr3_aa: CASSLIRGETQYF
cdr3_nt: TGTGCCAGCAGTCTTATCAGGGGGGAGACCCAGTACTTC

d_call: -
j_call: TRBJ2-5
v_call: TRBV10-2
clone_size: -
cdr3_aa: CASSVAGVETQYF
cdr3_nt: TGCGCCAGCAGTGTGGCTGGAGTAGAGACCCAGTACTTC

d_call: -
j_call: TRBJ2-1
v_call: TRBV30
clone_size: few
cdr3_aa: CAWSVRSWTERDNNEQFF
cdr3_nt: TGTGCCTGGAGTGTACGGAGCTGGACAGAACGGGACAACAATGAGCAGTTCTTC

d_call: TRBD1
j_call: TRBJ1-2
v_call: TRBV25-1
clone_size: once
cdr3_aa: CASEEGQVNYGYTF
cdr3_nt: TGTGCCAGCGAAGAGGGACAGGTGAACTATGGCTACACCTTC

d_call: -
j_call: TRBJ1-2
v_call: TRBV6-5
clone_size: -
cdr3_aa: CASSFYGTEYGYTF
cdr3_nt: TGTGCCAGCAGTTTTTACGGGACGGAATATGGCTACACCTTC

d_call: -
j_call: TRBJ2-7
v_call: TRBV28
clone_size: -
cdr3_aa: CASCGQPLSYEQYF
cdr3_nt: TGTGCCAGCTGTGGACAGCCTCTCTCCTACGAGCAGTACTTC

d_call: -
j_call: TRBJ2-6
v_call: TRBV18
clone_size: -
cdr3_aa: CAAHNSGANVLTF
cdr3_nt: TGTGCCGCACACAACTCTGGGGCCAACGTCCTGACTTTC

d_call: -
j_call: TRBJ2-3
v_call: TRBV28
clone_size: few
cdr3_aa: CASSFSSLWTDTQYF
cdr3_nt: TGTGCCAGCAGTTTTTCTAGCTTGTGGACAGATACGCAGTATTTT

d_call: TRBD2
j_call: TRBJ2-1
v_call: TRBV5-1
clone_size: -
cdr3_aa: CASSLTISGRSYNEQFF
cdr3_nt: TGCGCCAGCAGCTTAACGATTAGCGGGCGCTCCTACAATGAGCAGTTCTTC